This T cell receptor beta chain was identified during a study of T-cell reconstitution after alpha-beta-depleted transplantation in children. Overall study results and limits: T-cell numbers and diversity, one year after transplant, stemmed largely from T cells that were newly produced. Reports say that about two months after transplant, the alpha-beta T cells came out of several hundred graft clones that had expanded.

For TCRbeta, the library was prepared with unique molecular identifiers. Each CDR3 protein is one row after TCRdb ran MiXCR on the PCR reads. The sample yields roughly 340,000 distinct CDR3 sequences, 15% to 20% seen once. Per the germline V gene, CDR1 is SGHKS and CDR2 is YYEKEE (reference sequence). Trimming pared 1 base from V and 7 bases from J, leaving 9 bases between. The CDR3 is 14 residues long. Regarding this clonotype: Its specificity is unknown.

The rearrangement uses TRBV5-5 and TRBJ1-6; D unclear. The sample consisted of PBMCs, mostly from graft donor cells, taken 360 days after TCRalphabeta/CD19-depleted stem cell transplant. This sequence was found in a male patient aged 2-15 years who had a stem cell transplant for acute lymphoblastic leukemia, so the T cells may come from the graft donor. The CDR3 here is CASSLPGRNSPLHF. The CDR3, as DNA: TGTGCCAGCAGCTTGCCCGGGAGGAATTCACCCCTCCACTTT.